This TCR beta chain was profiled in a study of blood T cells in healthy people across ages. This CDR3 spans 15 amino acids. V gave up 3 bases and J gave up 7 bases; unmatched junction bases: 11. Per germline, CDR1 SGHRS and CDR2 YFSETQ. Through a sample-barcoded 5' primer and a J-beta primer mix, a second PCR was run for roughly 7 to 12 cycles. TCRdb used MiXCR to reprocess the 5' RACE reads, holding one entry per CDR3 protein. The sample lists roughly 800,000 distinct CDR3 sequences; about 55% were seen once. The sample taken for sequencing was blood. This chain links TRBV5-1 with TRBJ2-7, with 9 positions matching TRBD2. The source of this sequence is a man older than 75 in good health. The CDR3 here is CASSSGLAKYNEQYF. As DNA, the CDR3 is TGCGCCAGCAGCTCCGGACTAGCGAAGTATAATGAGCAGTACTTC. Looking up the rest from reference TRBV5-1 and TRBJ2-7 gives the full variable domain: KAGVTQTPRYLIKTRGQQVTLSCSPISGHRSVSWYQQTPGQGLQFLFEYFSETQRNKGNFPGRFSGRQFSNSRSEMNVSTLELGDSALYLCASSSGLAKYNEQYFGPGTRLTVT.